Presented here are 11 T cell receptor beta chains from one specimen sequenced in a study of shared clonotypes between healthy human individuals. TCRdb's copy holds only in-frame clones and misses some; the assay was immunoSEQ multiplex PCR. This sample has approximately 1,000,000 clones, with 70% to 80% found just once. Material for sequencing was memory CD4+ T cells from PBMCs. The subset here: CD45RA-negative fraction. These receptors all stem from a man aged 18 to 35 in good health. Some clones in this sample may be carry-over from other donors' samples.

The V and J genes are TRBV6-1 and TRBJ2-2, with D possibly being TRBD2 (5 bases). V gave up 8 bases and J gave up 7 bases, with 14 bases separating them. The CDR3 sequence is 13 residues long. Germline V lookup: CDR1 MNHNS, CDR2 SASEGT. Written as DNA, the CDR3 is TGTGCCAGCCGAGAGGGTGCGGTCGGGGAGCTGTTTTTT. Protein product: CASREGAVGELFF.

For the CDR3, the DNA is TGTGCCAGCCGGAGGGCGGAGCCTGAAAAACTGTTTTTT. As protein: CASRRAEPEKLFF. This chain uses TRBV28 with TRBJ1-4; no clear D. Germline-derived CDR1 and CDR2 are MDHEN and SYDVKM. The CDR3 runs 13 residues. V was trimmed by 8 bases and J by 7 bases, leaving 14 bases between them. The full variable domain, completed using reference TRBV28 and TRBJ1-4, is DVKVTQSSRYLVKRTGEKVFLECVQDMDHENMFWYRQDPGLGLRLIYFSYDVKMKEKGDIPEGYSVSREKKERFSLILESASTNQTSMYLCASRRAEPEKLFFGSGTQLSVL.

The chain is built from TRBV6-1 and TRBJ2-7; D may be TRBD1 (6 bases). The germline V gene has CDR1 MNHNS and CDR2 SASEGT. The CDR3 extends over 15 amino acids. Trimming took off 3 bases at V and 1 base at J, with 13 bases between the two ends. The CDR3 DNA is TGTGCCAGCAGTGATTTCGGGACATTTTCCTACGAGCAGTACTTC. Residues: CASSDFGTFSYEQYF.

The V and J genes are TRBV6-5 and TRBJ2-7; D possibly uses TRBD1 or TRBD2 (5 bases each). Trimming pared 6 bases from V and 1 base from J, leaving 13 bases between. The CDR3 consists of 14 residues. CDR1 and CDR2 from the germline V gene are MNHEY and SVGAGI. CDR3 sequence (DNA): TGTGCCAGCAGGCTCGGGACGGTGTCCTACGAGCAGTACTTC. Its protein is CASRLGTVSYEQYF.

Concerning this clone: The sample has other DNA sequences that encode this CDR3 too. CDR3 region: CASSPVTGELFF. The CDR3 DNA is TGTGCCAGCTCACCGGTCACCGGGGAGCTGTTTTTT. The gene calls are TRBV18 and TRBJ2-2, with D uncertain. The germline CDR1 and CDR2 sequences are KGHSH and LQKENI. V lost 3 bases and J 4 bases, leaving 3 bases between the germline ends. The length of the CDR3 is 12 residues.

This clone showed up just once. A junction end diverges from the germline sequence, so it may reflect a read error. V and J are TRBV28 and TRBJ1-2; maybe TRBD1 (5 bases). Germline assignment: CDR1 MDHEN and CDR2 SYDVKM. CDR3 length: 15 residues. CDR3 nucleotide sequence: TGTGCCAGCAGTTTTATTGGGGCCGAGGGCCAAACCCGTCACTTC. Amino acids: CASSFIGAEGQTRHF.

The chain links TRBV18 to TRBJ2-7, with D possibly matching TRBD1 (6 bases). The V and J ends lost 3 bases and 6 bases respectively, with 18 bases between them. CDR1 and CDR2 (germline): KGHSH, LQKENI. The CDR3 length is 15 residues. The CDR3 is CASSPSGTLQGEQYF. The CDR3 region has the DNA TGTGCCAGCTCACCGTCCGGGACACTTCAGGGCGAGCAGTACTTC.

The V call is TRBV7-9, the J call TRBJ1-6; D is unclear. Germline V gene data show CDR1 as SEHNR and CDR2 as FQNEAQ (reference sequence). Trimming removed 1 base at V and 7 bases at J, with 8 bases between. The CDR3 has 14 residues. CDR3 residues: CASSLVGRNSPLHF. CDR3 nucleotide sequence: TGTGCCAGCAGCTTAGTTGGCAGGAATTCACCCCTCCACTTT.

The chain uses TRBV10-3 and TRBJ1-5; no firm D call. CDR1 is ENHRY, CDR2 SYGVKD, per germline. V lost 4 bases to trimming and J lost 3 bases, with 4 bases between them. CDR3 length: 12 amino acids. The CDR3, as DNA: TGTGCCATCAGTGGCACCAATCAGCCCCAGCATTTT. Residues: CAISGTNQPQHF.

The gene calls are TRBV28 and TRBJ1-1, with D perhaps TRBD1 (6 bases). The germline CDR1 and CDR2 sequences are MDHEN and SYDVKM. The CDR3 contains 13 residues. V was cut by 6 bases and J by 5 bases, with 13 bases left in between. CDR3 loop: CASSQGWLTEAFF. As DNA, the CDR3 is TGTGCCAGCAGCCAGGGGTGGTTGACTGAAGCTTTCTTT.

This clone is a singleton in its sample. The genes are TRBV28 and TRBJ1-2; D is uncertain. Trimming removed 4 bases at V and 8 bases at J, with 8 bases between. Germline CDR1 MDHEN, CDR2 SYDVKM. The CDR3 covers 11 residues. CDR3 amino acids: CASSWLGGYTF. CDR3 DNA: TGTGCCAGCAGTTGGTTGGGCGGCTACACCTTC.